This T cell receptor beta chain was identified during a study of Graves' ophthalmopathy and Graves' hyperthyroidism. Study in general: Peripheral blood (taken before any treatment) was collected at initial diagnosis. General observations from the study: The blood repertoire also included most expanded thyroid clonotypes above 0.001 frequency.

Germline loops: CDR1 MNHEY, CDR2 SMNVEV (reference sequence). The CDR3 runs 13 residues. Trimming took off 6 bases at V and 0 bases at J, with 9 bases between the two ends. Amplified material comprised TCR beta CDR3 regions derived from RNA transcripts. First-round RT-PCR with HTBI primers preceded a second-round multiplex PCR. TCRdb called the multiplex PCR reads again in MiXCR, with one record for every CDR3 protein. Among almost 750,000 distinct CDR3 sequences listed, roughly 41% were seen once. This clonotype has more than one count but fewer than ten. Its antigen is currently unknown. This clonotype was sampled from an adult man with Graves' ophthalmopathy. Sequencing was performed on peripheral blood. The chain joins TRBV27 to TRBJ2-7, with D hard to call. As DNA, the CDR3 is TGTGCCAGCAGGGGCGCCACCTCCTACGAGCAGTACTTC. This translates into CASRGATSYEQYF.